The rows below give T cell receptor beta chains drawn from one sample of a study of long-term antiretroviral therapy in people with HIV. Using immunoSEQ multiplex PCR, the repertoire was profiled, and TCRdb retains in-frame clones only, with some absent. The sample contains about 18,000 clones, over 75% of which appear only once. Sequenced material: unsorted PBMCs, taken at the start of antiretroviral therapy, before treatment. The receptors originated from a woman in her forties with HIV. CDR3s include the opening cysteine and the closing phenylalanine or tryptophan. D genes are given only for firm matches. Size is omitted from some rows. Given values are once, few, many or a class for expanded clones.

v_call	j_call	clone_size	d_call	cdr3_aa	cdr3_nt
TRBV28	TRBJ2-3	NA	NA	CASSYTGRADTQYF	TGTGCCAGCAGCTACACGGGCAGGGCAGATACGCAGTATTTT
TRBV20-1	TRBJ1-2	once	NA	CSAPGRTGYTF	TGCAGTGCCCCCGGGCGGACTGGCTACACCTTC
TRBV7-9	TRBJ2-7	NA	NA	CASRYLSGSYEQYF	TGTGCCAGCAGGTACCTTAGCGGCTCCTACGAGCAGTACTTC
TRBV2	TRBJ2-1	NA	NA	CASTFERSQFF	TGTGCCAGCACTTTCGAGAGGTCTCAGTTCTTC
TRBV18	TRBJ2-3	NA	TRBD2	CASSPRAGGPTDTQYF	TGTGCCAGCTCACCCCGAGCGGGGGGTCCCACAGATACGCAGTATTTT
TRBV7-2	TRBJ2-5	NA	NA	CASSLALTSKETQYF	TGTGCCAGCAGCTTAGCGCTGACTTCCAAAGAGACCCAGTACTTC
TRBV25-1	TRBJ1-6	NA	NA	CASSAVTGGSSPLHF	TGTGCCAGCAGTGCAGTTACGGGGGGATCTTCACCCCTCCACTTT
TRBV27	TRBJ1-1	NA	NA	CASSPSGLNTEAFF	TGTGCCAGCAGTCCAAGTGGACTGAACACTGAAGCTTTCTTT
TRBV30	TRBJ2-6	NA	TRBD1	CAWKRFGTGVSGANVLTF	TGTGCCTGGAAGCGTTTTGGGACAGGGGTATCTGGGGCCAACGTCCTGACTTTC
TRBV6-5	TRBJ2-1	NA	TRBD2	CATAKLGEGEQFF	TGTGCCACCGCGAAACTAGGGGAGGGTGAGCAGTTCTTC
TRBV27	TRBJ1-1	NA	NA	CASSLAPGLNTEAFF	TGTGCCAGCAGTTTAGCTCCAGGGCTGAACACTGAAGCTTTCTTT
TRBV28	TRBJ1-5	few	NA	CASREGGQPQHF	TGTGCCAGCAGAGAGGGTGGGCAGCCCCAGCATTTT
TRBV6-6	TRBJ2-1	once	NA	CASSYGAVNNEQFF	TGTGCCAGCAGTTACGGGGCTGTAAACAATGAGCAGTTCTTC
TRBV4-3	TRBJ2-5	NA	TRBD1	CASSQAGTGGTETQYF	TGCGCCAGCAGCCAAGCCGGGACAGGGGGCACGGAGACCCAGTACTTC
TRBV7-8	TRBJ2-1	few	TRBD1	CASSPGTVTYNEQFF	TGTGCCAGCAGCCCCGGGACAGTCACCTACAATGAGCAGTTCTTC
TRBV5-1	TRBJ1-1	once	NA	CASSLANHNTEAFF	TGCGCCAGCAGCTTGGCTAATCATAACACTGAAGCTTTCTTT
TRBV30	TRBJ2-7	NA	NA	CAWSSFSYEQYF	TGTGCCTGGAGTAGTTTCTCCTACGAGCAGTACTTC
TRBV6-5	TRBJ1-1	NA	NA	CASSYHSTGSTEAFF	TGTGCCAGCAGTTACCACTCCACCGGCAGCACTGAAGCTTTCTTT
TRBV27	TRBJ1-1	NA	NA	CASSLFNPLGMVDTEAFF	TGTGCCAGCAGTTTATTCAACCCCCTGGGTATGGTCGACACTGAAGCTTTCTTT
TRBV7-8	TRBJ1-2	once	NA	CASSLGLRSGGGYTF	TGTGCCAGCAGCTTAGGTTTAAGAAGTGGAGGAGGCTACACCTTC
TRBV6-4	TRBJ1-2	few	NA	CASSDGPSGYTF	TGTGCCAGCAGTGATGGCCCCAGTGGCTACACCTTC
TRBV29-1	TRBJ2-1	NA	NA	CSVEDNGGSYNEQFF	TGCAGCGTTGAAGATAACGGAGGGTCCTACAATGAGCAGTTCTTC
TRBV7-8	TRBJ2-3	NA	TRBD2	CASSFQIAGGPDTQYF	TGTGCCAGCAGCTTCCAGATAGCGGGGGGGCCCGATACGCAGTATTTT
TRBV5-4	TRBJ2-1	NA	NA	CASSLGGPGWGEQFF	TGTGCCAGCAGCTTGGGGGGGCCAGGGTGGGGCGAGCAGTTCTTC
TRBV7-6	TRBJ2-3	NA	TRBD2	CAAGASGVLDTQYF	TGTGCCGCTGGGGCAAGCGGGGTCTTAGATACGCAGTATTTT
TRBV9	TRBJ1-1	NA	TRBD1	CASSPETGTGEAFF	TGTGCCAGCAGCCCTGAGACAGGGACCGGTGAAGCTTTCTTT
TRBV25-1	TRBJ1-1	NA	NA	CASSAGGGNEAFF	TGTGCCAGCAGTGCTGGGGGTGGAAATGAAGCTTTCTTT
TRBV7-9	TRBJ1-1	NA	NA	CASSPPRRVNTEAFF	TGTGCCAGCAGCCCTCCCCGTCGGGTGAACACTGAAGCTTTCTTT
TRBV7-2	TRBJ1-4	NA	NA	CASSLGVTGEKLFF	TGTGCCAGCAGCTTGGGGGTCACGGGTGAAAAACTGTTTTTT
TRBV28	TRBJ2-7	NA	NA	CASSLTLGGIHEQYF	TGTGCCAGCAGTCTTACCCTCGGAGGGATCCACGAGCAGTACTTC
TRBV4-3	TRBJ1-2	NA	NA	CASSQEVSRGLNSYGYTF	TGCGCCAGCAGCCAGGAAGTGAGTCGGGGGTTAAACTCCTATGGCTACACCTTC
TRBV25-1	TRBJ1-2	NA	NA	CASKGYYGYTF	TGTGCCAGCAAGGGATACTATGGCTACACCTTC
TRBV28	TRBJ1-1	once	NA	CASSRGGNTEAFF	TGTGCCAGCAGTCGGGGCGGTAACACTGAAGCTTTCTTT
TRBV11-2	TRBJ2-7	NA	NA	CASSLLQGGARGLEQYF	TGTGCCAGCAGCTTACTTCAGGGCGGGGCGAGGGGCCTCGAGCAGTACTTC
TRBV6-6	TRBJ2-2	NA	TRBD1	CASSERTGKTGELFF	TGTGCCAGCAGTGAGAGGACAGGGAAGACCGGGGAGCTGTTTTTT
TRBV9	TRBJ2-1	NA	NA	CASSVGTVYNEQFF	TGTGCCAGCAGCGTAGGGACGGTGTACAATGAGCAGTTCTTC
TRBV5-4	TRBJ1-6	once	NA	CASSFGLNNSPLHF	TGTGCCAGCAGCTTCGGTCTTAATAATTCACCCCTCCACTTT
TRBV28	TRBJ1-2	NA	NA	CASSFRGQGSRSGYTF	TGTGCCAGCAGTTTTAGAGGGCAGGGATCTCGGTCTGGCTACACCTTC
TRBV14	TRBJ1-1	NA	TRBD1	CASSPGQGHTEAFF	TGTGCCAGCAGCCCCGGACAGGGGCACACTGAAGCTTTCTTT
TRBV5-1	TRBJ1-4	NA	NA	CASRYLGRDNEKLFF	TGCGCCAGCAGGTATTTAGGACGGGATAATGAAAAACTGTTTTTT
TRBV5-6	TRBJ2-5	medium-sized	NA	CASSRPQHRSPQETQYF	TGTGCCAGCAGCCGACCACAGCACAGGTCACCCCAAGAGACCCAGTACTTC
TRBV29-1	TRBJ2-3	NA	NA	CSVEIGTKYTDTQYF	TGCAGCGTTGAAATCGGGACAAAATACACAGATACGCAGTATTTT
TRBV27	TRBJ2-5	NA	NA	CASRLKRAEGETQYF	TGTGCCAGCAGACTGAAACGGGCGGAAGGGGAGACCCAGTACTTC
TRBV5-4	TRBJ1-4	NA	NA	CASSLGVAGPNEKLFF	TGTGCCAGCAGCTTGGGAGTGGCCGGTCCTAATGAAAAACTGTTTTTT
TRBV20-1	TRBJ2-5	NA	NA	CSARPTRTQYF	TGCAGTGCTAGACCAACCCGGACCCAGTACTTC
TRBV4-3	TRBJ2-5	NA	NA	CASSLGSGTQYF	TGCGCCAGCAGCCTAGGTTCCGGGACCCAGTACTTC
TRBV4-1	TRBJ2-1	NA	NA	CASSRRSGGSSSYNEQFF	TGCGCCAGCAGCCGAAGGAGCGGCGGATCTAGCTCCTACAATGAGCAGTTCTTC
TRBV6-5	TRBJ1-2	NA	NA	CASSYSPRGTGYTF	TGTGCCAGCAGTTACAGCCCTCGGGGGACCGGCTACACCTTC